This T cell receptor (beta chain) was observed in a study of blood T cell repertoires in COVID-19. In the study overall: From T cells, B-cell-depleted T cells, or PBMCs came the material, which was cDNA or gDNA.

Participants spanned ages about 18 to 90 years and resided in fewer than 30 US areas. Cohort placement rested on clinical history that participants reported themselves. This CDR3 comprises 15 residues. The V gene end was trimmed by 6 bases and the J gene end by 3 bases; junction bases not matched to a gene: 10. Germline V gene lookup returns CDR1 MNHEY and CDR2 SVGAGI. The table lists this clone with many counts. Authors' analysis steps: From reference gene primer amplification, estimates of nucleated cell counts were derived. Some clones are missing from TCRdb's copy, which holds only in-frame ones; the method was immunoSEQ multiplex PCR. V, J and clone size reflect that table, while D and trimming were determined from the DNA. The sample records some 200,000 clones, less than 90% being singletons.

The sequencing input was PBMCs or T cells enriched from blood (not recorded which). The genes are TRBV6-5 and TRBJ2-7; 8 bases line up with TRBD1. The TCR sequence derives from a woman aged 25 to 39 who had recovered from COVID-19. The DNA for the CDR3 is TGTGCCAGCAGAAGACAGGGGAAAACGGGCTACGAGCAGTACTTC. The encoded protein is CASRRQGKTGYEQYF.